The 20 T cell receptor beta chains in this list originate from one sample, sequenced in a study of T cell responses to AZD1222 COVID-19 vaccine. Sequencing used immunoSEQ multiplex PCR; TCRdb keeps in-frame clones, though not all of them. The sample has 95,000 to 150,000 clones; approximately 92% are singletons. Material: peripheral blood, obtained on day 0 of AZD1222 vaccination. The receptors stem from an adult in good health.

This chain joins TRBV5-1 and TRBJ2-1; D is perhaps TRBD1 or TRBD2 (5 bases each). CDR1 is SGHRS and CDR2 is YFSETQ in the germline V gene. This CDR3 has 11 residues. Trimming left V 2 bases short and J 15 bases short, with 12 bases between. The CDR3 bases are TGCGCCAGCAGCTTAGGGACCTCCCCGTTCTTC. Translation: CASSLGTSPFF.

The CDR3 spells CASRGGRGSGLQETQYF. The CDR3 DNA reads TGTGCCAGCAGAGGGGGGCGTGGTAGCGGCTTACAAGAGACCCAGTACTTC. The chain links TRBV11-2 to TRBJ2-5; D is tentatively TRBD1 or TRBD2 (6 bases each). The CDR3 totals 17 residues. V lost 6 bases to trimming and J lost 2 bases, with 22 bases between them. Germline values: CDR1 SGHAT, CDR2 FQNNGV.

This clone was counted only a few times. The chain is built from TRBV6-5 and TRBJ2-1; TRBD2 matches at 9 bases. The CDR3 extends over 15 amino acids. Per the germline V gene, CDR1 is MNHEY and CDR2 is SVGAGI. Trimming removed 6 bases from V and 0 bases from J; junction bases left unmatched: 3. CDR3 nucleotide sequence: TGTGCCAGCAGCATTAGCGGGGGCTCCTACAATGAGCAGTTCTTC. Its translation is CASSISGGSYNEQFF.

The genes are TRBV30 and TRBJ1-5; 7 bases are shared with TRBD1. Trimming at V came to 0 bases and at J to 7 bases, leaving 3 bases not matched to a gene. The CDR3 has 13 residues. Germline V CDR1 and CDR2: GTSNPN, SVGIG (reference sequence). The CDR3 bases are TGTGCCTGGAGTGTGATAGGGGGCCAGCCCCAGCATTTT. Its translation: CAWSVIGGQPQHF.

There are a few counts of this clone. CDR3 nucleotide sequence: TGTGCCAGCAGCCAAGTAGCGGGAGGGGGCACAGATACGCAGTATTTT. It translates to CASSQVAGGGTDTQYF. The chain carries TRBV4-2 and TRBJ2-3; 11 bases align to TRBD2. Germline V gene lookup returns CDR1 LGHNA and CDR2 YNFKEQ. The CDR3 covers 16 residues. Unmatched junction bases numbered 1, after V lost 1 base and J lost 1 base.

This chain's CDR3 is CASSQGLAGASSYNEQFF. CDR3 DNA: TGTGCCAGCAGCCAAGGACTAGCGGGAGCCAGCTCCTACAATGAGCAGTTCTTC. V is TRBV3-1 (or the pseudogene TRBV3-2) and J is TRBJ2-1, with 12 bases matching TRBD2. J lost 0 bases, V lost 1 base, and 4 bases had no gene match. Germline-derived CDR1 and CDR2 are LGHDT and YNNKEL (reference sequence). The CDR3 has 18 amino acids.

The rearrangement links TRBV10-3 to TRBJ1-2; the D is unclear. The V end was cut by 0 bases, the J end by 8 bases, with 7 bases between. CDR1 and CDR2 (germline): ENHRY, SYGVKD. CDR3 length: 12 residues. DNA of the CDR3: TGTGCCATCAGTGAGTCTTCCTGGGGCTACACCTTC. Its protein product is CAISESSWGYTF.

The chain has TRBV6-5 and TRBJ1-5; D remains unclear. Germline V gives CDR1 MNHEY, CDR2 SVGAGI. The CDR3 is made up of 13 amino acids. The ends were cut back, 6 bases at V and 0 bases at J, with 6 bases in the middle. The CDR3 loop reads CASRKDSNQPQHF. The CDR3 DNA reads as TGTGCCAGCAGAAAGGATAGCAATCAGCCCCAGCATTTT.

The chain joins TRBV4-2 to TRBJ1-2, with 8 bases aligning to TRBD1. This CDR3 is 18 amino acids long. V dropped 0 bases and J dropped 4; count of bases not matched to a gene: 13. CDR1 is LGHNA, CDR2 YNFKEQ, per germline. CDR3 sequence reads: CASSQDWSLRGRIYGYTF. Written as DNA, the CDR3 is TGTGCCAGCAGCCAAGATTGGTCGCTCAGGGGGCGCATCTATGGCTACACCTTC.

The chain links TRBV5-8 to TRBJ2-6, with unresolved D. In germline, CDR1 is SGHTS, CDR2 YDEGEE. Trimming pared 4 bases from V and 2 bases from J, leaving 13 bases between. CDR3 length equals 16 residues. CDR3 coding DNA: TGTGCCAGCAGCCAAATGCTCTTAGCTGGGGCCAACGTCCTGACTTTC. Amino acid sequence: CASSQMLLAGANVLTF.

The CDR3 sequence: CASSLGGTVNTEAFF. The CDR3 region has the DNA TGCGCCAGCAGCTTGGGTGGGACGGTGAACACTGAAGCTTTCTTT. The chain combines TRBV5-1 with TRBJ1-1; possibly TRBD1 for D (5 bases). CDR1 and CDR2 (germline): SGHRS, YFSETQ. The CDR3 extends over 15 amino acids. V was cut by 0 bases and J by 0 bases, with 9 bases left in between.

The count of this clone is one. This chain joins TRBV19 and TRBJ1-5; 10 nucleotides line up with TRBD1. The trim removed 7 bases at V and 3 bases at J, leaving 9 bases unmatched. The germline CDR1 and CDR2 sequences are LNHDA and SQIVND (reference sequence). The CDR3 extends over 16 amino acids. The CDR3 DNA reads as TGTGCCAGTAACTCTGACAGGGGGCTGGTCAATCAGCCCCAGCATTTT. Amino acids: CASNSDRGLVNQPQHF.

This chain uses TRBV6-5 with TRBJ1-5; the D is unclear. Germline V gene lookup returns CDR1 MNHEY and CDR2 SVGAGI. The CDR3 loop spans 15 amino acids. V was pared by 6 bases and J by 0 bases, with 12 bases between. The CDR3, as DNA: TGTGCCAGCAGAGGGTGGGAGTATAGCAATCAGCCCCAGCATTTT. Protein product: CASRGWEYSNQPQHF.

J is TRBJ1-4 and V is TRBV12-3 or TRBV12-4; D unresolved. Trimming left V 5 bases short and J 6 bases short, with 7 bases between. The CDR3 runs 12 residues. The DNA of the CDR3 is TGTGCCAGCAGTCCCTATTATGAAAAACTGTTTTTT. This translates into CASSPYYEKLFF.

The rearrangement uses TRBV27 and TRBJ1-1, with 7 bases that match TRBD1. The CDR3 sequence is 14 residues long. The V gene end was trimmed by 1 base and the J gene end by 7 bases; junction bases not matched to a gene: 6. Looked up from germline, CDR1 is MNHEY and CDR2 is SMNVEV (reference sequence). The CDR3 nucleotides are TGTGCCAGCAGTTTATATGGACAGGCCTTTGAAGCTTTCTTT. Its protein product is CASSLYGQAFEAFF.

This clone was counted once. The chain joins TRBV7-2 to TRBJ2-1; 9 nucleotides line up with TRBD1. With V trimmed by 3 bases and J by 15 bases, 6 bases remained unmatched. CDR3 length: 12 amino acids. CDR1 is SGHTA and CDR2 is FQGNSA in the germline V gene. CDR3 in DNA: TGTGCCAGCAGCTTGGGACAGGGAAATCCGTTCTTC. It specifies CASSLGQGNPFF.

This chain links TRBV18 with TRBJ1-2; D is perhaps TRBD1 (6 bases). The CDR3 spans 14 residues. Germline V lookup: CDR1 KGHSH, CDR2 LQKENI. Trimming took 3 bases from V and 2 from J, leaving 10 bases between them. The CDR3 region has the DNA TGTGCCAGCTCACCGTCAGGGGTGAACTATGGCTACACCTTC. As protein: CASSPSGVNYGYTF.

This chain uses TRBV6-6 with TRBJ1-1; TRBD1 matches at 10 bases. Trimming removed 4 bases from V and 5 bases from J; junction bases left unmatched: 7. The CDR3 sequence is 15 residues long. The germline V gene encodes CDR1 MNHNY and CDR2 SVGAGI (reference sequence). The CDR3 region is CASSSPGTGETEAFF. As DNA, the CDR3 is TGTGCCAGCAGTTCTCCCGGGACAGGGGAGACTGAAGCTTTCTTT.

This chain links TRBV4-1 with TRBJ1-6; D not certain. Germline V gene data show CDR1 as MGHRA and CDR2 as YSYEKL. V shed 3 bases and J shed 10 bases, with 10 bases lying between them. The CDR3 has 13 amino acids. CDR3 sequence: CASSQEDWSPLHF. The CDR3 DNA follows: TGCGCCAGCAGCCAGGAGGATTGGTCACCCCTCCACTTT.

The chain links TRBV2 to TRBJ1-6; 7 bases line up with TRBD1. Looked up from germline, CDR1 is SNHLY and CDR2 is FYNNEI. The CDR3 runs 14 residues. The V and J ends lost 9 bases and 6 bases, in that order; junction bases with no gene match: 8. In DNA, the CDR3 is TGTGCCAGAAGGGGACAGCTTATTAATTCACCCCTCCACTTT. Residues: CARRGQLINSPLHF.